These 13 T cell receptor beta chains were all obtained from the same sample, sequenced in a study of blood T cell repertoires in COVID-19. Data came from immunoSEQ multiplex PCR; TCRdb stores just in-frame clones and leaves some out. The top ten hold 4.1% of the sample, which has about 270,000 clones, around 90% seen once. The sequencing input was PBMCs or T cells enriched from blood (not recorded which). The receptors here all came from a woman aged 25 to 45 with acute COVID-19.

The table lists this clone with a count of one. The chain is built from TRBV4-1 and TRBJ2-7; no reliable D call. The CDR3 length is 14 residues. Trimming shortened V by 5 bases and J by 6 bases, and 17 bases separated the two germline ends. CDR1 is MGHRA, CDR2 YSYEKL, per germline. The CDR3 protein is CASSLRHLGSEQYF. CDR3 DNA sequence: TGCGCCAGCAGCTTAAGACACCTGGGCAGCGAGCAGTACTTC.

The chain couples TRBV4-3 to TRBJ2-7, with TRBD2 matching over 10 bases. The junction had 6 bases not matched to a gene; V was cut back by 11 bases and J by 2 bases. The CDR3 consists of 13 residues. Germline V lookup: CDR1 LGHNA, CDR2 YSLEER. The CDR3 protein is CAPASGGTYEQYF. CDR3 DNA sequence: TGCGCCCCCGCTAGCGGGGGAACCTACGAGCAGTACTTC.

This clone appeared a single time. The rearrangement joins TRBV19 to TRBJ1-1; D is unresolved. CDR1 is LNHDA, CDR2 SQIVND, per germline (reference sequence). The CDR3 contains 12 residues. With 1 base removed from V and 8 bases from J, the gap between germline ends came to 8 bases. Written as DNA, the CDR3 is TGTGCCAGTAGTATAGTAGGAGGGGAAGCTTTCTTT. Amino acid sequence: CASSIVGGEAFF. The full variable domain, in which reference TRBV19 and TRBJ1-1 provide the parts outside the CDR3, is DGGITQSPKYLFRKEGQNVTLSCEQNLNHDAMYWYRQDPGQGLRLIYYSQIVNDFQKGDIAEGYSVSREKKESFPLTVTSAQKNPTAFYLCASSIVGGEAFFGQGTRLTVV.

This clone came up once. V and J are TRBV24-1 and TRBJ2-2, with D hard to call. Between the trimmed V and J ends, which lost 5 bases and 7 bases, there was a span of 10 bases. The CDR3 has 13 residues. Per the germline V gene, CDR1 is KGHDR and CDR2 is SFDVKD. The CDR3 coding sequence is TGTGCCACCAGTGCGGGTTTTTACGGGGAGCTGTTTTTT. It encodes CATSAGFYGELFF.

The V call is TRBV7-2, the J call TRBJ2-7; tentative D call: TRBD1 (6 bases). The V end lost 2 bases, the J end lost 7 bases, and 9 bases lay between the germline ends. CDR3 length: 12 residues. Germline values: CDR1 SGHTA, CDR2 FQGNSA. Here the CDR3 reads CASSLWGREQYF. The CDR3 region has the DNA TGTGCCAGCAGCTTATGGGGGCGGGAGCAGTACTTC.

This rearrangement joins TRBV5-1 to TRBJ2-3; D might be TRBD2 (6 bases). CDR1 is SGHRS and CDR2 is YFSETQ in the germline V gene. Trimming shortened V by 4 bases and J by 2 bases, and 14 bases separated the two germline ends. This CDR3 contains 15 residues. Here the CDR3 DNA reads TGCGCCAGCAGCCCCGGGACTTTCCCCACAGATACGCAGTATTTT. Its translation: CASSPGTFPTDTQYF. The full variable domain, its missing parts supplied by reference TRBV5-1 and TRBJ2-3, is KAGVTQTPRYLIKTRGQQVTLSCSPISGHRSVSWYQQTPGQGLQFLFEYFSETQRNKGNFPGRFSGRQFSNSRSEMNVSTLELGDSALYLCASSPGTFPTDTQYFGPGTRLTVL.

The chain carries TRBV2 and TRBJ2-1; D is possibly TRBD1 (5 bases). The CDR3 spans 15 residues. From germline, CDR1 is SNHLY and CDR2 FYNNEI. Trimming left V 3 bases short and J 6 bases short, with 15 bases between. The CDR3 bases are TGTGCCAGCAGTGACCAGGGTGGCTGGTCCAATGAGCAGTTCTTC. Amino acid sequence: CASSDQGGWSNEQFF.

A single count supports this clone. The rearrangement joins TRBV19 to TRBJ2-1; D is possibly TRBD2 (6 bases). CDR3 length equals 14 residues. V was cut by 7 bases and J by 6 bases, with 16 bases left in between. The germline gives CDR1 LNHDA, CDR2 SQIVND (reference sequence). For the CDR3, the DNA is TGTGCCAGTAATCGTGGAGGGTTAGGCAATGAGCAGTTCTTC. This encodes CASNRGGLGNEQFF.

This rearrangement joins TRBV29-1 to TRBJ2-1; no reliable D call. Per germline, CDR1 SQVTM and CDR2 ANQGSEA. This CDR3 comprises 15 residues. V lost 4 bases, J lost 10 bases, and 23 bases lay in between. CDR3 DNA: TGCAGCGTTGTCGGTTTTTCCTCGATCGGAGAGGAGCAGTTCTTC. Translated: CSVVGFSSIGEEQFF.

The V gene is TRBV18, the J gene TRBJ2-7; 8 bases are a match to TRBD1. This CDR3 has 14 residues. Germline V lookup: CDR1 KGHSH, CDR2 LQKENI. The V and J ends lost 5 bases and 6 bases, in that order; junction bases with no gene match: 9. CDR3 nucleotide sequence: TGTGCCAGCTCATCGGGGCAGGGGGCGGTCGAGCAGTACTTC. Translating it yields CASSSGQGAVEQYF.

The chain combines TRBV19 with TRBJ1-5; D perhaps matches TRBD1 (6 bases). Germline V CDR1 and CDR2: LNHDA, SQIVND (reference sequence). V was clipped by 1 base and J by 0 bases, with 10 bases between them. The CDR3 spans 16 residues. CDR3 region: CASSIATGHSNQPQHF. The CDR3 bases are TGTGCCAGTAGTATAGCCACAGGGCATAGCAATCAGCCCCAGCATTTT.

This clone was counted once. The rearrangement joins TRBV28 to TRBJ1-2; 8 positions agree with TRBD1. The CDR3 spans 15 residues. Trimming at V came to 4 bases and at J to 6 bases, leaving 10 bases not matched to a gene. Germline V gene lookup returns CDR1 MDHEN and CDR2 SYDVKM. The CDR3 DNA follows: TGTGCCAGCAGTTCCGCCGGGACAGGAGGCGATGGCTACACCTTC. Amino acid sequence: CASSSAGTGGDGYTF.

The rearrangement links TRBV5-1 to TRBJ1-6; D gene ambiguous. The V gene lost 0 bases and the J gene lost 7 bases, with 11 bases spanning the gap. CDR1 is SGHRS and CDR2 is YFSETQ in the germline V gene. The CDR3 has 15 amino acids. Written as DNA, the CDR3 is TGCGCCAGCAGCTTGGACAGCCCGGAAAATTCACCCCTCCACTTT. It specifies CASSLDSPENSPLHF.